This is a list of T cell receptor beta chains from one sample in a study of cytomegalovirus exposure and HLA in healthy donors. Sequenced by immunoSEQ multiplex PCR; TCRdb stores in-frame clones only, minus some. The sample has fewer than 200,000 clones, about 82% seen once. Sequencing was done on a sample of PBMCs. The receptors were gathered from a young woman in good health and CMV-seronegative. Both conserved end residues are part of each CDR3. Fields, in order: J gene, clone size, D gene, V gene, CDR3 protein, CDR3 DNA. The D gene is left open where the match is weak. Clone sizes are given selectively: once, few, many, or a class where the clone is expanded.

TRBJ1-5 | . | . | TRBV28 | CASSTGMRQPQHF | TGTGCCAGCAGTACGGGGATGAGGCAGCCCCAGCATTTT
TRBJ2-5 | . | TRBD2 | TRBV27 | CASSLGPRGGLVGSQETQYF | TGTGCCAGCAGTTTAGGACCCCGAGGGGGACTAGTGGGGTCGCAAGAGACCCAGTACTTC
TRBJ2-1 | . | . | TRBV4-3 | CASSQEGRGNEQFF | TGCGCCAGCAGCCAAGAGGGTAGGGGGAATGAGCAGTTCTTC
TRBJ1-2 | few | . | TRBV28 | CASSLAGRYGYTF | TGTGCCAGCAGTCTAGCGGGGCGCTATGGCTACACCTTC
TRBJ2-5 | . | TRBD2 | TRBV15 | CATSRDGTSGSETQYF | TGTGCCACCAGCAGAGATGGGACTAGCGGGAGTGAGACCCAGTACTTC
TRBJ2-1 | . | TRBD1 | TRBV15 | CATSRSYGQENNEQFF | TGTGCCACCAGCAGATCGTACGGACAGGAGAACAATGAGCAGTTCTTC
TRBJ2-5 | . | TRBD1 | TRBV28 | CASSPTGTGVLLEETQYF | TGTGCCAGCAGTCCCACCGGGACAGGGGTACTCCTAGAAGAGACCCAGTACTTC
TRBJ1-4 | . | TRBD1 | TRBV28 | CASSWDRGVEKLFF | TGTGCCAGCAGCTGGGACAGGGGTGTTGAAAAACTGTTTTTT
TRBJ2-7 | . | TRBD1 | TRBV29-1 | CSVRTGGLVPYEQYF | TGCAGCGTTCGGACAGGGGGCCTAGTGCCCTACGAGCAGTACTTC
TRBJ2-3 | . | . | TRBV6-6 | CASSEDPTDTQYF | TGTGCCAGCAGTGAGGATCCCACAGATACGCAGTATTTT
TRBJ2-7 | . | . | TRBV5-6 | CASSLQGQIYEQYF | TGTGCCAGCAGCTTGCAAGGACAGATCTACGAGCAGTACTTC